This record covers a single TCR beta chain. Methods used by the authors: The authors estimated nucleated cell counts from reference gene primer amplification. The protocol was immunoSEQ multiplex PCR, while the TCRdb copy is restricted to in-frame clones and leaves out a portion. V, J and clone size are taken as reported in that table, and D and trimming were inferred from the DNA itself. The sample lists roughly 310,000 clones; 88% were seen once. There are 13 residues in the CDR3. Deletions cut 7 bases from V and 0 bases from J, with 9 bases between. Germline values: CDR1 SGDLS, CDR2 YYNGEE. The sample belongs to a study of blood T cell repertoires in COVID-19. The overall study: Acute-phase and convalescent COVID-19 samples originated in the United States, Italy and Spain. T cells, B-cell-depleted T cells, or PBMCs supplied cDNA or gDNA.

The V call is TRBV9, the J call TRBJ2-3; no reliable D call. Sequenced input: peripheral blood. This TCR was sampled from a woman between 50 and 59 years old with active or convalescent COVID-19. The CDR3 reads CASEAPSTDTQYF. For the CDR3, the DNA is TGTGCCAGCGAAGCGCCTAGCACAGATACGCAGTATTTT. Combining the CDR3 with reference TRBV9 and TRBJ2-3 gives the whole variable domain DSGVTQTPKHLITATGQRVTLRCSPRSGDLSVYWYQQSLDQGLQFLIQYYNGEERAKGNILERFSAQQFPDLHSELNLSSLELGDSALYFCASEAPSTDTQYFGPGTRLTVL.